This TCR beta chain was profiled in a study of blood T cell repertoires in COVID-19. The CDR3 contains 16 residues. V was trimmed by 0 bases and J by 3 bases, leaving 14 bases between them. Per germline, CDR1 ENHRY and CDR2 SYGVKD. The sample holds a few counts of this clone. The data were produced by immunoSEQ multiplex PCR, yet TCRdb's version contains in-frame clones alone and is incomplete. The sample has 110,000 to 150,000 clones; around 77% are singletons. The specimen was peripheral blood. The receptor was derived from a man aged 45-60 years with active or convalescent COVID-19. The chain links TRBV10-3 to TRBJ1-2; D might be TRBD1 (6 bases). The CDR3 DNA reads as TGTGCCATCAGTGAGTCGACAGGCGGCGAAGACTATGGCTACACCTTC. Protein sequence: CAISESTGGEDYGYTF.